Listed below are T cell receptor beta chains from one sample, sequenced in a study of neoadjuvant anti-PD-1 for oral cavity cancer. Data came from immunoSEQ multiplex PCR; TCRdb stores just in-frame clones and leaves some out. The table records about 14,000 clones, approximately 63% of them present only once. Source: PBMCs, taken before nivolumab (anti-PD-1) treatment. The source is a person aged 40-85 years with oral cavity squamous cell carcinoma. Each CDR3 is given with its conserved first and last residue. The D gene is left open where the match is weak. Not all rows give a size; the values are once, few, many and, for expanded clones, a class.

v_gene: TRBV2
j_gene: TRBJ1-1
d_gene: .
abundance: .
CDR3nt: TGTGCCAGCAGGACGGGGCTGAACACTGAAGCTTTCTTT
CDR3aa: CASRTGLNTEAFF

v_gene: TRBV7-2
j_gene: TRBJ2-1
d_gene: TRBD2
abundance: .
CDR3nt: TGTGCCAGCAGCAGCAACGGGGGGACCTTCTACAATGAGCAGTTCTTC
CDR3aa: CASSSNGGTFYNEQFF

v_gene: TRBV27
j_gene: TRBJ1-1
d_gene: .
abundance: .
CDR3nt: TGTGCCACCCAAACCCATACAGGGGCTTTCTTT
CDR3aa: CATQTHTGAFF

v_gene: TRBV15
j_gene: TRBJ1-1
d_gene: .
abundance: .
CDR3nt: TGTGCCACCAGCTTCACAGGGACTGAAGCTTTCTTT
CDR3aa: CATSFTGTEAFF

v_gene: TRBV2
j_gene: TRBJ1-2
d_gene: TRBD1
abundance: .
CDR3nt: TGTGCCAGCGGGGGGGCCAGGGGGAGCTATGGCTACACCTTC
CDR3aa: CASGGARGSYGYTF

v_gene: TRBV5-1
j_gene: TRBJ2-1
d_gene: TRBD1
abundance: few
CDR3nt: TGCGCCAGCAGCCCACCGGGACAGGGGGACAATGAGCAGTTCTTC
CDR3aa: CASSPPGQGDNEQFF

v_gene: TRBV6-5
j_gene: TRBJ1-3
d_gene: .
abundance: .
CDR3nt: TGTGCCAGCAGTTACACCAGGATGGGAAACACCATATATTTT
CDR3aa: CASSYTRMGNTIYF

v_gene: TRBV27
j_gene: TRBJ2-7
d_gene: .
abundance: once
CDR3nt: TGTGCCAGCAGTTTAAGTAAGCAGGGCCTCAGCTCCTACGAGCAGTACTTC
CDR3aa: CASSLSKQGLSSYEQYF

v_gene: TRBV28
j_gene: TRBJ1-1
d_gene: .
abundance: .
CDR3nt: TGTGCCAGCAGAAACGTCCTAGGGGGCACTGAAGCTTTCTTT
CDR3aa: CASRNVLGGTEAFF

v_gene: TRBV5-1
j_gene: TRBJ1-5
d_gene: TRBD1
abundance: once
CDR3nt: TGCGCCAGCAGCTTCCGGGACAGCAATAGCAATCAGCCCCAGCATTTT
CDR3aa: CASSFRDSNSNQPQHF

v_gene: TRBV5-1
j_gene: TRBJ1-1
d_gene: .
abundance: .
CDR3nt: TGCGCCAGCAGCTTGGGGGTTGACACTGAAGCTTTCTTT
CDR3aa: CASSLGVDTEAFF

v_gene: TRBV4-1
j_gene: TRBJ1-1
d_gene: TRBD1
abundance: .
CDR3nt: TGCGCCAGCAGCCAAGATAGGCAGGGGGCTCAGAACACTGAAGCTTTCTTT
CDR3aa: CASSQDRQGAQNTEAFF

v_gene: TRBV29-1
j_gene: TRBJ2-1
d_gene: .
abundance: few
CDR3nt: TGCAGCGCCATGACAGACCACAATGAGCAGTTCTTC
CDR3aa: CSAMTDHNEQFF

v_gene: TRBV30
j_gene: TRBJ2-1
d_gene: TRBD2
abundance: few
CDR3nt: TGTGCCTGGAGTGGCGACTTCCCAAGGGCTAGCGGGAGGGCCGGCGGCAATGAGCAGTTCTTC
CDR3aa: CAWSGDFPRASGRAGGNEQFF

v_gene: TRBV19
j_gene: TRBJ1-5
d_gene: TRBD1
abundance: .
CDR3nt: TGTGCCAGTAGTGACGGACAGGGCCCTCAGCCCCAGCATTTT
CDR3aa: CASSDGQGPQPQHF

v_gene: TRBV2
j_gene: TRBJ2-7
d_gene: .
abundance: .
CDR3nt: TGTGCCAGCAGCCACACGGGACCGCCCTCCTACGAGCAGTACTTC
CDR3aa: CASSHTGPPSYEQYF

v_gene: TRBV28
j_gene: TRBJ2-7
d_gene: TRBD1
abundance: .
CDR3nt: TGTGCCGTCAGGGGGCGCTTATACGAGCAGTACTTC
CDR3aa: CAVRGRLYEQYF

v_gene: TRBV5-1
j_gene: TRBJ2-2
d_gene: TRBD2
abundance: .
CDR3nt: TGCGCCAGCAGCGCAAGCGGGAGGGCCGACACCGGGGAGCTGTTTTTT
CDR3aa: CASSASGRADTGELFF

v_gene: TRBV19
j_gene: TRBJ2-2
d_gene: .
abundance: .
CDR3nt: TGTGCCAGTAGTTTCAGGGGCACCGGGGAGCTGTTTTTT
CDR3aa: CASSFRGTGELFF

v_gene: TRBV5-1
j_gene: TRBJ2-5
d_gene: TRBD2
abundance: .
CDR3nt: TGCGCCAGCAGCTCCCCCAGCGGGGGGGCAGAGACCCAGTACTTC
CDR3aa: CASSSPSGGAETQYF

v_gene: TRBV5-1
j_gene: TRBJ2-7
d_gene: TRBD1
abundance: few
CDR3nt: TGCGCCAGCAGCCTTACAGGGGCTCAGACCCACGAGCAGTACTTC
CDR3aa: CASSLTGAQTHEQYF

v_gene: TRBV9
j_gene: TRBJ2-1
d_gene: .
abundance: few
CDR3nt: TGTGCCAGCAGCGTAGATAGAGCCTACAATGAGCAGTTCTTC
CDR3aa: CASSVDRAYNEQFF

v_gene: TRBV6-1
j_gene: TRBJ1-1
d_gene: .
abundance: .
CDR3nt: TGTGCCAGCCAGGGTGCCACGAACACTGAAGCTTTCTTT
CDR3aa: CASQGATNTEAFF

v_gene: TRBV14
j_gene: TRBJ1-3
d_gene: TRBD1
abundance: .
CDR3nt: TGTGCCATCTCACAGGGGCGCTCTGGAAACACCATATATTTT
CDR3aa: CAISQGRSGNTIYF

v_gene: TRBV6-4
j_gene: TRBJ2-6
d_gene: .
abundance: .
CDR3nt: TGTGCCAGCAGTGTGAGGGGCAACGTCCTGACTTTC
CDR3aa: CASSVRGNVLTF

v_gene: TRBV6-5
j_gene: TRBJ2-1
d_gene: TRBD2
abundance: .
CDR3nt: TGTGCCAGCAGTAGCCTAGCGGGCGGTGAGCAGTTCTTC
CDR3aa: CASSSLAGGEQFF

v_gene: TRBV25-1
j_gene: TRBJ2-7
d_gene: .
abundance: .
CDR3nt: TGTGCCAGCAGTAGGGATGGACTGGGGAGCAACGAGCAGTACTTC
CDR3aa: CASSRDGLGSNEQYF

v_gene: TRBV6-6
j_gene: TRBJ2-7
d_gene: .
abundance: .
CDR3nt: TGTGCCAGCAGTTACTCCCAGGGCGAGTACGAGCAGTACTTC
CDR3aa: CASSYSQGEYEQYF

v_gene: TRBV12-5
j_gene: TRBJ1-1
d_gene: .
abundance: .
CDR3nt: TGTGCTAGTGGTCCGGGACGGGAACACACTGAAGCTTTCTTT
CDR3aa: CASGPGREHTEAFF

v_gene: TRBV10-3
j_gene: TRBJ1-3
d_gene: .
abundance: few
CDR3nt: TGTGCCATCAGTGAGTCGGGGAGTCCCGGGAACACCATATATTTT
CDR3aa: CAISESGSPGNTIYF

v_gene: TRBV28
j_gene: TRBJ2-7
d_gene: TRBD1
abundance: .
CDR3nt: TGTGCCAGCAGTTCGACTACCACGGGACAGGGGGGAAGCTACGAGCAGTACTTC
CDR3aa: CASSSTTTGQGGSYEQYF

v_gene: TRBV11-2
j_gene: TRBJ2-2
d_gene: TRBD2
abundance: .
CDR3nt: TGTGCCAGCAGCTCCCACGGGGGACTACACCCCACCGGGGAGCTGTTTTTT
CDR3aa: CASSSHGGLHPTGELFF

v_gene: TRBV30
j_gene: TRBJ1-2
d_gene: .
abundance: few
CDR3nt: TGTGCCTGGACCCTAAACCCGGCCAACTATGGCTACACCTTC
CDR3aa: CAWTLNPANYGYTF

v_gene: TRBV2
j_gene: TRBJ2-7
d_gene: TRBD2
abundance: .
CDR3nt: TGTGCCAGCTCTCGACTAGCGGTCTACGAGCAGTACTTC
CDR3aa: CASSRLAVYEQYF

v_gene: TRBV14
j_gene: TRBJ2-7
d_gene: TRBD1
abundance: .
CDR3nt: TGTGCCAGCAGCCAGCAACAGGGGTCCTACGAGCAGTACTTC
CDR3aa: CASSQQQGSYEQYF

v_gene: TRBV5-5
j_gene: TRBJ2-3
d_gene: .
abundance: .
CDR3nt: TGTGCCAGCAGCTTGGGAGGGATTGTGGATACGCAGTATTTT
CDR3aa: CASSLGGIVDTQYF

v_gene: TRBV5-4
j_gene: TRBJ2-7
d_gene: .
abundance: .
CDR3nt: TGTGCCAGCAGCTTATGGAGCGAAGAGCAGTACTTC
CDR3aa: CASSLWSEEQYF

v_gene: TRBV5-1
j_gene: TRBJ2-3
d_gene: .
abundance: .
CDR3nt: TGCGCCAGCAGCTGGGGGGACCGGGCAGATACGCAGTATTTT
CDR3aa: CASSWGDRADTQYF

v_gene: TRBV13
j_gene: TRBJ2-3
d_gene: TRBD2
abundance: .
CDR3nt: TGTGCCAGCAGCATAACGCGGGGGGCAGGCGATACGCAGTATTTT
CDR3aa: CASSITRGAGDTQYF

v_gene: TRBV7-9
j_gene: TRBJ1-3
d_gene: .
abundance: few
CDR3nt: TGTGCCAGCGAGAAGGGTTCCTCTGGAAACACCATATATTTT
CDR3aa: CASEKGSSGNTIYF

v_gene: TRBV2
j_gene: TRBJ2-7
d_gene: TRBD1
abundance: .
CDR3nt: TGTGCCAGCGGGGCCACAAGGGGGCAGGGGCACGAGCAGTACTTC
CDR3aa: CASGATRGQGHEQYF

v_gene: TRBV2
j_gene: TRBJ2-1
d_gene: TRBD1
abundance: .
CDR3nt: TGTGCCAGCAGTACACAGGGGGCCAATGAGCAGTTCTTC
CDR3aa: CASSTQGANEQFF

v_gene: TRBV14
j_gene: TRBJ2-7
d_gene: .
abundance: once
CDR3nt: TGTGCCAGCAGCCAAGTGGCCTTTCATAGCGGACGAAGGGGAGAGCAGTACTTC
CDR3aa: CASSQVAFHSGRRGEQYF

v_gene: TRBV18
j_gene: TRBJ2-5
d_gene: .
abundance: .
CDR3nt: TGTGCCAGCTCACCCGGACTGGGGGAGACCCAGTACTTC
CDR3aa: CASSPGLGETQYF

v_gene: TRBV9
j_gene: TRBJ1-1
d_gene: .
abundance: .
CDR3nt: TGTGCCAGCAGCGTAGGAGAGTCAAACACTGAAGCTTTCTTT
CDR3aa: CASSVGESNTEAFF

v_gene: TRBV15
j_gene: TRBJ2-3
d_gene: TRBD2
abundance: .
CDR3nt: TGTGCCACCCGACTAGCGGGAGGGGCCACAGATACGCAGTATTTT
CDR3aa: CATRLAGGATDTQYF

v_gene: TRBV28
j_gene: TRBJ1-5
d_gene: .
abundance: .
CDR3nt: TGTGCCAGCAGTTTGCGGCAGCCCCAGCATTTT
CDR3aa: CASSLRQPQHF

v_gene: TRBV18
j_gene: TRBJ1-1
d_gene: .
abundance: .
CDR3nt: TGTGCCAGCTCACGCAGGGACTTCGTGAACACTGAAGCTTTCTTT
CDR3aa: CASSRRDFVNTEAFF

v_gene: TRBV11-2
j_gene: TRBJ2-7
d_gene: .
abundance: .
CDR3nt: TGTGCCAGCAGCTTAGTTGTTAGCGGCAGCTCCTACGAGCAGTACTTC
CDR3aa: CASSLVVSGSSYEQYF

v_gene: TRBV27
j_gene: TRBJ1-2
d_gene: .
abundance: few
CDR3nt: TGTGCCAGCAGTTTAGACGGGGCTAACTATGGCTACACCTTC
CDR3aa: CASSLDGANYGYTF

v_gene: TRBV29-1
j_gene: TRBJ2-7
d_gene: .
abundance: .
CDR3nt: TGCAGCGTTGAAGCCCGGGGAAGGTTGGCCTACGAGCAGTACTTC
CDR3aa: CSVEARGRLAYEQYF

v_gene: TRBV27
j_gene: TRBJ2-6
d_gene: .
abundance: few
CDR3nt: TGTGCCAGCAAACGGGAATCTGGGGCCAACGTCCTGACTTTC
CDR3aa: CASKRESGANVLTF

v_gene: TRBV6-5
j_gene: TRBJ2-2
d_gene: TRBD1
abundance: .
CDR3nt: TGTGCCACTGGGACAGGGAACACCGGGGAGCTGTTTTTT
CDR3aa: CATGTGNTGELFF

v_gene: TRBV19
j_gene: TRBJ1-3
d_gene: .
abundance: once
CDR3nt: TGTGCCAGTCCAGCGGGGGGCCGTGGAAACACCATATATTTT
CDR3aa: CASPAGGRGNTIYF

v_gene: TRBV6-5
j_gene: TRBJ1-2
d_gene: .
abundance: .
CDR3nt: TGTGCCAGCATTACTGGGGCAGGAGGCACGGGTGGCTACACCTTC
CDR3aa: CASITGAGGTGGYTF

v_gene: TRBV7-9
j_gene: TRBJ1-1
d_gene: .
abundance: .
CDR3nt: TGTGCCAGCAGCCGAGAGGGTTACACTGAAGCTTTCTTT
CDR3aa: CASSREGYTEAFF

v_gene: TRBV7-8
j_gene: TRBJ2-7
d_gene: TRBD2
abundance: .
CDR3nt: TGTGCCAGCAGCTTAGAGGGACTAGCGGTTTACGAGCAGTACTTC
CDR3aa: CASSLEGLAVYEQYF